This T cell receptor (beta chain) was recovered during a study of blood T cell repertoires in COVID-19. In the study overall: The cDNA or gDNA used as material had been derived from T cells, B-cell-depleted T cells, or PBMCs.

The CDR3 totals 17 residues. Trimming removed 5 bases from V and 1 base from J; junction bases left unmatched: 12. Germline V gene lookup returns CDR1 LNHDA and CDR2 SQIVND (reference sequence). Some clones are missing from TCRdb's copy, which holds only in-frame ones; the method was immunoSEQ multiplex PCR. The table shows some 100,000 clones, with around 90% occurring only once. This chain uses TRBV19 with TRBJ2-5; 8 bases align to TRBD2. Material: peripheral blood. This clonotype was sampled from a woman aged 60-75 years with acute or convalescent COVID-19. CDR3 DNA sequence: TGTGCCAGTAGTTCTCAAGCGGGAGTTTTGACCCAAGAGACCCAGTACTTC. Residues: CASSSQAGVLTQETQYF.